This T cell receptor (beta chain) emerged from a study of early T cells in non-severe SARS-CoV-2 infection (dated by TCRdb to 2020 to 2022). As for the study more broadly: Because TCR sequencing was done on bulk RNA from unsorted whole blood, the alpha and beta chains could not be paired.

As for this clonotype: It has no known antigen specificity. No base quality values were provided; no much bigger clone lies one nucleotide off.

Receptors were amplified or captured by 5' RACE. The sequencing machine was a NextSeq 500. To correct for sequencing error and PCR bias, the TCR library protocol tagged individual cDNA molecules with unique molecular identifiers. Both TCR alpha and beta chains were sequenced, and tight co-correlation was observed between alpha and beta sequence abundances in each sample. Concerning the study's data processing: Decombinator V4 was used to perform V gene, J gene and CDR3 annotation of TCR sequences. Expanded TCRs were defined as changing significantly between any two time points under a Poisson model with p below 0.0001. Abundances of TCRs were expressed as counts per million after normalisation to the total number of TCRs sequenced in each sample. MAIT TCRs were defined by TRAV1-2 paired with TRAJ12, TRAJ20 or TRAJ33, and iNKT TCRs by TRAV10 paired with TRAJ18. VDJdb, accessed 1 November 2021, was searched for CMV, EBV and SARS-CoV-2 annotated TCRs, excluding TCRs annotated for multiple antigens. The public reads were reprocessed in TCRdb via fastp at Q25 and MiXCR, keeping in-frame beta chains. Under each unique CDR3 protein, matching rows form one entry showing the most common genes and DNA. TCRdb's processing, not the authors' own work, is the source of the V and J calls. The sample yields 70,000 or so distinct CDR3 sequences; 10% to 15% were counted once. Roughly 3.9% of the sample is in the top ten clones.

Results and caveats for the whole study, not just this receptor: VDJdb matching was skewed toward anti-spike CD8 responses, so virus-specific expansions were likely underestimated and private and CD4 specificities were missed.

The study was a case-control design nested within a healthcare worker cohort in London, UK, with weekly nasopharyngeal swab PCR tests and blood sampling. Between 23 and 31 March 2020, the week of the UK lockdown, healthcare workers were enrolled and then followed up weekly for as long as 16 weeks. CDR1 and CDR2 are read off the germline V gene as SGHTA and FQGTGA. The junction shows trimming of 1 base on V and 6 bases on J, plus 6 bases between the germline ends. Counted from cysteine to phenylalanine, this CDR3 has 12 amino acids. The retained sequence is limited to the CDR3, 36 bases, with the frame set at the first base.

Sequencing was carried out using whole blood. This receptor chain uses TRBV7-3 and TRBJ1-2, with the identity of the D gene unclear. The sequence was obtained from an adult who was a healthcare worker with PCR-confirmed SARS-CoV-2 infection or an uninfected control (not recorded which). The CDR3 in this case is CASSLRGDGYTF. Read as DNA, the sequence is TGTGCCAGCAGCTTAAGGGGAGATGGCTACACCTTC.